The TCR beta chain under discussion was sequenced for a study of human T cells and chemical hapten exposure (dated by TCRdb to 2020 to 2022). For context, the study as a whole: For sensitization, 2% DPC in acetone was applied to a roughly 2 cm by roughly 2 cm area of upper inner arm skin. Throughout the approximately 25-week study period, patients were also given weekly therapeutic DPC doses on the scalp. Patch tests used Finn chambers with 0.01% DPC on the upper back, scored after 6 days by International Contact Dermatitis Research Group standards. Alopecia areata with under or over 50% scalp involvement, alopecia totalis and alopecia universalis were represented in the patient cohort, which was mostly female. Libraries were pooled for sequencing, and per-sample TCR yields varied mainly because of small differences in library volumes within the pool. This study followed changes in the peripheral blood TCR repertoire in vivo during primary and secondary sensitization of alopecia patients to the hapten diphenylcyclopropenone (DPC). Patient blood was sampled pre-sensitization (week 0) and at 2, 6 and about 24 weeks after DPC sensitization. For TCR sequencing, blood came from 25 to 35 alopecia patients at anywhere from one to four time points (pre-sensitization, 2, 6 and 24 weeks).

What the work shows at the level of the full study, not this receptor alone: Patch test score correlated positively with the number of PT1 expanded TCRs, reaching significance at thresholds 8, 16 and 32 but not at 4. Alopecia, a presumed autoimmune disease, was present in all patients, so the immune response of the patients might differ from that of healthy individuals. DPC sensitization did not change how many TCRs were above 1 in 1000 frequency, and no evidence was found of alterations in global repertoire structure. After repeated subsampling, the strength of the expansion versus patch-test correlation and the threshold at which it became significant changed. Compared with pre-sensitization or healthy control sets, expanded TCRs formed significantly more large CDR3 similarity clusters, which is consistent with antigen-driven responses.

The CDR3 covers 17 residues, taking in both the cysteine and the phenylalanine. CDR3 DNA only is kept here, 51 bases in frame from base 1. Trimming leaves V shorter by 0 bases and J shorter by 1 base, with the junction holding 4 bases beyond the gene matches. CDR1 MGHRA and CDR2 YSYEKL are derived from the germline V gene. As concerns this clonotype: It has no known antigen specificity. No base qualities exist here, and no much larger clone lies one base off it.

Libraries were constructed by RACE. The data were produced on a NextSeq 500. Library preparation attached unique molecular identifiers to individual cDNA molecules for quantitative, reproducible TCR counting. For every blood RNA sample, sequencing covered both the TCR alpha and TCR beta chains. The original methods were these. A median of about 87,000 TCRs per sample was observed, with a range of roughly 20,000 to 750,000. The Decombinator software suite was used to annotate V, J and CDR3 in the TCR reads. For PS versus PT1 abundance plots, all samples were subsampled to the same number of TCRs (28,000). Expanded TCRs were defined as absent before sensitization and observed at least eight times at the 2-week time point. Through fastp at Q25 and MiXCR, TCRdb rebuilt clones from the public reads, retaining in-frame beta chains. Identical CDR3 proteins give one entry, which carries the most common genes and DNA. In this record, the V and J calls reflect TCRdb's handling and not the investigators' own analysis. The sample table shows about 170,000 distinct CDR3 sequences, and 28% are seen once. The ten largest clonotypes hold 2.1% of the sample.

In light of the paper, this sample's time point label describes: patch test 3, about 24 weeks after DPC sensitization. Per the publication, the treatment or condition label means: therapeutic diphenylcyclopropenone sensitization with weekly scalp DPC. At each patch-test visit, blood was drawn before the patch test was applied. Patients were considered eligible if aged 18 to 70, diagnosed with alopecia and deemed suitable for DPC therapy, and patients were excluded if pregnant. Total RNA was extracted from unfractionated whole blood that had been collected in Tempus Blood RNA tubes. This clonotype was obtained from a woman aged 18-35 years with alopecia areata. Some clones in this sample may be carry-over from other donors' samples. The chain employs TRBV4-1 and TRBJ2-1, with 9 bases matching TRBD1. Sample: whole blood, taken in connection with sensitization to the hapten diphenylcyclopropenone (DPC). CDR3 sequence: CASSQDGDRASYNEQFF. The DNA sequence is as follows: TGCGCCAGCAGCCAAGATGGGGACAGGGCTTCCTACAATGAGCAGTTCTTC.